A selection of T cell receptor beta chains follows, all from one sample in a study of CD8 T cells in ankylosing spondylitis. In TCRdb, the 5' RACE reads were re-called with MiXCR into one record per CDR3 protein. The repertoire holds 150,000 to 200,000 distinct CDR3 sequences, with around 16% as singletons. The sequenced sample consisted of blood, either unsorted or a sorted T cell fraction (not recorded which). The source is a male donor with ankylosing spondylitis or in good health (not recorded which). Each CDR3 is given with its conserved first and last residue. D genes are given only for firm matches. The listing skips clone size in some rows; elsewhere it reads once, few, many or a size class.

J	size	D	V	CDR3	DNA
TRBJ2-5	few	-	TRBV7-9	CASSFGNWGAETQYF	TGTGCCAGCAGCTTCGGTAATTGGGGCGCAGAGACCCAGTACTTC
TRBJ2-1	few	-	TRBV5-1	CASRLRNEQFF	TGCGCCAGCCGCTTGAGGAATGAGCAGTTCTTC
TRBJ2-2	-	TRBD2	TRBV5-1	CASNKLATNTGELFF	TGCGCCAGCAATAAACTAGCGACGAACACCGGGGAGCTGTTTTTT
TRBJ1-5	many	TRBD1	TRBV5-1	CASSMGQGLGPQHF	TGCGCCAGCAGCATGGGACAGGGCTTAGGGCCCCAGCATTTT
TRBJ2-3	-	TRBD2	TRBV5-1	CASSLNSGADTQYF	TGCGCCAGCAGCTTGAACAGCGGGGCAGATACGCAGTATTTT
TRBJ2-2	few	-	TRBV5-1	CASSPSGPRAGELFF	TGCGCCAGCAGCCCATCGGGACCAAGGGCCGGGGAGCTGTTTTTT
TRBJ1-5	many	-	TRBV5-1	CASSLYPGTEDQPQHF	TGCGCCAGCAGCTTGTACCCAGGGACGGAAGATCAGCCCCAGCATTTT
TRBJ1-5	many	TRBD1	TRBV6-1	CASSRDRGSDQPQHF	TGTGCCAGCAGCCGAGACAGGGGGTCAGACCAGCCCCAGCATTTT
TRBJ2-5	many	TRBD2	TRBV20-1	CSARHILAEETQYF	TGCAGTGCTAGACATATCCTAGCGGAAGAGACCCAGTACTTC
TRBJ1-1	many	TRBD1	TRBV5-1	CASSPGQGGSEAFF	TGCGCCAGCAGCCCGGGACAGGGCGGCTCTGAAGCCTTCTTT
TRBJ1-1	many	-	TRBV20-1	CSASRTSRSEAFF	TGCAGTGCTTCTAGAACGTCGAGGTCTGAAGCTTTCTTT
TRBJ2-7	-	-	TRBV7-6	CASSLWRSSYEQYF	TGTGCCAGCAGCTTATGGCGGAGCTCCTACGAGCAGTACTTC
TRBJ2-1	many	TRBD2	TRBV28	CASSLSLAGAYNEQFF	TGTGCCAGCAGTCTCTCACTAGCGGGAGCCTACAATGAGCAGTTCTTC
TRBJ2-2	many	TRBD2	TRBV28	CASSLSGGGTGELFF	TGTGCCAGCAGTTTAAGCGGGGGGGGCACCGGGGAGCTGTTTTTT
TRBJ2-7	many	-	TRBV5-1	CASSQEHNSDEQYF	TGCGCCAGCAGCCAGGAACATAACTCAGACGAGCAGTACTTC
TRBJ1-1	many	-	TRBV5-1	CASSLPSDGEAFF	TGCGCCAGCAGCTTGCCCTCGGACGGTGAAGCTTTCTTT
TRBJ2-2	few	TRBD2	TRBV5-1	CASSLDAGGSTGELFF	TGCGCCAGCAGCTTGGATGCGGGAGGAAGCACCGGGGAGCTGTTTTTT
TRBJ2-6	-	-	TRBV7-6	CASSFGSGSGANVLTF	TGTGCCAGCAGCTTTGGTAGTGGCTCTGGGGCCAACGTCCTGACTTTC
TRBJ2-5	many	-	TRBV3-1	CASSQDVIQETQYF	TGTGCCAGCAGCCAAGATGTTATCCAAGAGACCCAGTACTTC
TRBJ2-1	few	-	TRBV5-1	CASSPASPQFF	TGCGCCAGCAGCCCCGCATCCCCGCAGTTCTTC
TRBJ2-2	few	TRBD1	TRBV10-3	CAIRSDREDTGELFF	TGTGCCATCAGATCGGACAGGGAAGATACCGGGGAGCTGTTTTTT
TRBJ1-5	few	-	TRBV10-3	CAISEGQFNQPQHF	TGTGCCATCAGTGAGGGACAGTTCAATCAGCCCCAGCATTTT
TRBJ2-2	many	-	TRBV20-1	CSALNAPGELFF	TGCAGTGCGCTTAATGCCCCCGGGGAGCTGTTTTTT
TRBJ1-4	many	-	TRBV14	CASSQEGWGRGKLFF	TGTGCCAGCAGCCAAGAGGGTTGGGGGAGAGGAAAACTGTTTTTT
TRBJ2-5	few	TRBD1	TRBV15	CATSRLTGGVETQYF	TGTGCCACCAGCAGACTAACAGGGGGAGTAGAGACCCAGTACTTC
TRBJ2-7	-	TRBD1	TRBV5-1	CASSPAGTGGIEQYF	TGCGCCAGCAGCCCGGCCGGGACAGGAGGAATAGAGCAGTACTTC
TRBJ1-1	many	-	TRBV29-1	CSVEDLARGFWTEAFF	TGCAGCGTTGAAGATCTGGCCAGGGGATTTTGGACTGAAGCTTTCTTT
TRBJ1-2	-	-	TRBV27	CASSAENQVDYGYTF	TGTGCCAGCAGTGCCGAAAATCAGGTGGACTATGGCTACACCTTC
TRBJ2-7	many	TRBD1	TRBV30	CAWGTEYEQYF	TGTGCCTGGGGGACAGAGTACGAGCAGTACTTC
TRBJ2-7	few	-	TRBV20-1	CSAAGINRRGYEQYF	TGCAGTGCCGCCGGAATTAATCGGCGAGGCTACGAGCAGTACTTC
TRBJ2-2	-	-	TRBV29-1	CSGLGHKNTGELFF	TGCAGCGGCCTCGGCCACAAGAACACCGGGGAGCTGTTTTTT
TRBJ1-1	-	-	TRBV21-1	CASSKIWREGDTEAFF	TGTGCCAGCAGCAAAATATGGAGGGAGGGGGACACTGAAGCTTTCTTT
TRBJ2-7	many	TRBD2	TRBV13	CASSFGDLTSGGREQYF	TGTGCCAGCAGCTTCGGCGACCTGACTAGCGGAGGCCGCGAGCAGTACTTC
TRBJ2-3	many	TRBD2	TRBV12-3/TRBV12-4	CASSIAGSSTDTQYF	TGTGCCAGCAGTATAGCGGGATCTAGCACAGATACGCAGTATTTT
TRBJ2-3	many	TRBD2	TRBV10-3	CAISESKGSGRKDTQYF	TGTGCCATCAGTGAGTCGAAAGGTAGCGGGAGAAAAGATACGCAGTATTTT
TRBJ2-1	few	TRBD2	TRBV2	CASGTGAGGLDEQFF	TGTGCCAGCGGAACAGGAGCGGGAGGGCTCGATGAGCAGTTCTTC
TRBJ1-4	many	-	TRBV12-3/TRBV12-4	CASSPPIQANEKLFF	TGTGCCAGCAGCCCTCCCATTCAGGCTAATGAAAAACTGTTTTTT
TRBJ1-3	few	-	TRBV5-1	CASSLKGNTIYF	TGCGCCAGCAGCTTGAAAGGAAACACCATATATTTT
TRBJ1-1	many	TRBD1	TRBV5-1	CASSYRGGNTEAFF	TGCGCCAGCAGCTACCGAGGGGGCAACACTGAAGCTTTCTTT
TRBJ2-4	-	-	TRBV15	CATSRELQGTRHFKNIQYF	TGTGCCACCAGCAGAGAGCTACAGGGAACGCGTCATTTTAAAAACATTCAGTACTTC
TRBJ2-1	many	TRBD2	TRBV12-3/TRBV12-4	CASSRTSGSLYNEQFF	TGTGCCAGCAGTCGGACTAGCGGGTCGCTCTACAATGAGCAGTTCTTC
TRBJ2-5	-	-	TRBV9	CASSVGPGQETQYF	TGTGCCAGCAGCGTAGGCCCCGGCCAAGAGACCCAGTACTTC
TRBJ1-1	few	-	TRBV19	CASRSRVRVTEAFF	TGTGCCAGTAGATCTCGGGTGAGGGTGACTGAAGCTTTCTTT
TRBJ1-3	-	-	TRBV28	CASSLTGGNTIYF	TGTGCCAGCAGTTTGACCGGAGGAAACACCATATATTTT
TRBJ1-6	many	-	TRBV28	CASRREFRDNSPLHF	TGTGCCAGCAGGAGAGAATTCAGGGATAATTCACCCCTCCACTTT
TRBJ2-6	-	-	TRBV5-1	CASSLTGGQLLSGANVLTF	TGCGCCAGCAGCCTTACGGGGGGACAATTGCTCTCTGGGGCCAACGTCCTGACTTTC